Shown below are 15 T cell receptor beta chains from a single sample sequenced in a study of cytomegalovirus exposure and HLA in healthy donors. Sequencing was performed with immunoSEQ multiplex PCR; in TCRdb, only in-frame clones are kept and a portion is missing. The sample includes about 200,000 clones, almost 90% of them seen just once. Specimen: PBMCs. The receptors shown here come from a woman younger than 35 in good health and CMV-seronegative.

The chain combines TRBV11-2 with TRBJ2-7; 7 bases are shared with TRBD1. V shed 1 base, J shed 2 bases, and the junction held 5 bases outside the gene matches. The CDR3 is made up of 15 amino acids. CDR1 and CDR2 from the germline V gene are SGHAT and FQNNGV. In DNA form, the CDR3 reads TGTGCCAGCAGCTTAGCTGACGACAGGGCCTACGAGCAGTACTTC. Amino acid sequence: CASSLADDRAYEQYF.

The V call is TRBV2, the J call TRBJ2-7; maybe TRBD1 (5 bases). Deletions cut 2 bases from V and 5 bases from J, with 13 bases between. Germline assignment: CDR1 SNHLY and CDR2 FYNNEI. The CDR3 consists of 14 residues. The CDR3 reads CASSEPDAGHEQYF. The DNA for the CDR3 is TGTGCCAGCAGTGAACCCGACGCAGGGCACGAGCAGTACTTC.

The gene calls are TRBV6-5 and TRBJ2-2, with TRBD2 identical over 15 bases. V lost 6 bases, J lost 6 bases, and 2 bases stayed unmatched. Per the germline V gene, CDR1 is MNHEY and CDR2 is SVGAGI. CDR3 length: 15 residues. CDR3 bases: TGTGCCAGCAGCCGGACTAGCGGGAGGGCCGGGGAGCTGTTTTTT. Translating gives CASSRTSGRAGELFF.

The V call is TRBV28, the J call TRBJ2-5; TRBD2 aligns across 8 bases. The CDR3 extends over 17 amino acids. Germline assignment: CDR1 MDHEN and CDR2 SYDVKM. Trimming took 2 bases from V and 3 from J; bases not matched to a gene: 11. The CDR3 reads CASSLSETSDTEETQYF. The CDR3, as DNA: TGTGCCAGCAGTTTAAGCGAGACTAGCGATACGGAAGAGACCCAGTACTTC.

This chain connects TRBV28 to TRBJ1-2; no firm D call. V was clipped by 6 bases and J by 1 base, with 6 bases between them. The CDR3 runs 12 residues. Germline CDR1 is MDHEN and CDR2 is SYDVKM. The CDR3 DNA reads as TGTGCCAGCAGGGAGGTTAACTATGGCTACACCTTC. Protein sequence: CASREVNYGYTF.

V is TRBV2 and J is TRBJ2-1; weak D call: TRBD2 (6 bases). CDR3 length equals 17 residues. The V and J ends lost 8 bases and 0 bases respectively, with 20 bases between them. Looked up from germline, CDR1 is SNHLY and CDR2 is FYNNEI. CDR3 protein: CASAGRRKTSSYNEQFF. The CDR3 DNA sequence: TGTGCCAGCGCAGGTCGGCGGAAGACTAGCTCCTACAATGAGCAGTTCTTC.

The J gene is TRBJ2-5, the V gene TRBV5-4; D is ambiguous. CDR1 and CDR2 (germline): SGHNT, YYREEE (reference sequence). Trimming removed 1 base at V and 3 bases at J, with 19 bases between. The CDR3 length is 17 residues. The CDR3 here is CASSLQYERRIKETQYF. The CDR3 region has the DNA TGTGCCAGCAGCTTGCAATATGAGCGAAGAATAAAAGAGACCCAGTACTTC.

The rearrangement links TRBV5-1 to TRBJ2-3, with TRBD1 matching over 9 bases. Per the germline V gene, CDR1 is SGHRS and CDR2 is YFSETQ. J lost 7 bases, V lost 4 bases, and 7 bases had no gene match. The CDR3 covers 14 residues. The CDR3 spells CASSMGQGGNTQYF. The CDR3, as DNA: TGCGCCAGCAGCATGGGACAGGGTGGAAATACGCAGTATTTT.

V usage is TRBV27 and J usage is TRBJ2-1; possibly TRBD1 for D (5 bases). The CDR3 is 14 residues long. The V end was cut by 8 bases, the J end by 4 bases, with 15 bases between. CDR1 is MNHEY and CDR2 is SMNVEV in the germline V gene (reference sequence). The CDR3 spells CASQEQAFYNEQFF. The CDR3 DNA reads as TGTGCCAGCCAAGAACAGGCCTTTTACAATGAGCAGTTCTTC.

CDR3 protein: CASSETGTRGLAKNIQYF. Here the CDR3 DNA reads TGTGCCAGCAGTGAGACCGGGACTAGGGGTCTAGCCAAAAACATTCAGTACTTC. The chain links TRBV25-1 to TRBJ2-4, with 8 nucleotides matching TRBD2. V trimming: 3 bases; J trimming: 0 bases; junction bases outside the gene matches: 10. Per the germline V gene, CDR1 is MGHDK and CDR2 is SYGVNS. The CDR3 consists of 18 residues.

This chain joins TRBV15 and TRBJ2-7, with TRBD1 as a possible D gene (6 bases). CDR3 length: 15 residues. CDR1 LNHNV and CDR2 YYDKDF come from the germline V gene (reference sequence). Trimming pared 2 bases from V and 5 bases from J, leaving 16 bases between. CDR3 amino acids: CATSRNDRTPHEQYF. The CDR3 region has the DNA TGTGCCACCAGCAGAAACGACAGGACGCCCCACGAGCAGTACTTC.

V gene TRBV10-1 combines with J gene TRBJ1-4; 8 nucleotides line up with TRBD1. In germline, CDR1 is WNHNN, CDR2 SYGVQD (reference sequence). The CDR3 totals 14 residues. V lost 3 bases to trimming and J lost 5 bases; unmatched junction nucleotides: 2. In DNA form, the CDR3 reads TGCGCCAGCAGTGAAGGGACAGGCAATGAAAAACTGTTTTTT. Its protein is CASSEGTGNEKLFF.

This chain joins TRBV9 and TRBJ2-3, with a possible D match to TRBD1 (6 bases). Germline V gene lookup returns CDR1 SGDLS and CDR2 YYNGEE. CDR3 size: 15 residues. V was trimmed by 2 bases and J by 2 bases, leaving 12 bases between them. DNA of the CDR3: TGTGCCAGCAGCGTCTCCGGGACACACACAGATACGCAGTATTTT. This codes for CASSVSGTHTDTQYF.

This clone turned up a few times. This rearrangement joins TRBV9 to TRBJ2-7; 15 nucleotides line up with TRBD2. Germline V gene data show CDR1 as SGDLS and CDR2 as YYNGEE. Trimming at V came to 3 bases and at J to 4 bases, leaving 2 bases not matched to a gene. This CDR3 has 15 amino acids. CDR3 amino acids: CASSAGTSGRYEQYF. CDR3 DNA: TGTGCCAGCAGCGCGGGGACTAGCGGGAGGTACGAGCAGTACTTC.

DNA for the CDR3: TGCGCCAGCAGCTTGTTACTAGCGAGGACCGGGGAGCTGTTTTTT. Translation: CASSLLLARTGELFF. This sequence joins TRBV5-1 and TRBJ2-2; TRBD2 matches at 7 bases. The CDR3 is 15 residues long. Trimming took 1 base from V and 5 from J; bases not matched to a gene: 5. Germline CDR1 is SGHRS and CDR2 is YFSETQ.